The 5 T cell receptor beta chains reported below all come from one sample, sequenced in a study of graft-versus-host responses after intestinal transplantation. Here immunoSEQ multiplex PCR was the method, and the copy in TCRdb shows in-frame clones only, minus some. The data show around 17,000 clones, over 75% seen once. Sequencing used PBMCs, obtained around 110 days after intestinal transplant. These receptors were obtained from a human patient who received an intestinal transplant, so some T cells may come from the graft donor.

The chain uses TRBV30 and TRBJ1-2, with TRBD1 matching 7 bases. The CDR3 is 13 residues long. The V and J ends lost 4 bases and 4 bases, in that order; junction bases with no gene match: 6. CDR1 GTSNPN and CDR2 SVGIG come from the germline V gene (reference sequence). The CDR3 DNA is TGTGCCTGGACATTGGGGGACAGCTATGGCTACACCTTC. This sequence encodes CAWTLGDSYGYTF.

This chain uses TRBV9 with TRBJ2-6; D is possibly TRBD2 (5 bases). CDR3 length equals 17 residues. V was shortened by 3 bases and J by 0 bases, with 13 bases between the two germline ends. The germline CDR1 and CDR2 sequences are SGDLS and YYNGEE. CDR3 loop: CASSDSEESSGANVLTF. The CDR3 nucleotides are TGTGCCAGCAGCGATAGCGAAGAGAGCTCTGGGGCCAACGTCCTGACTTTC. Complete variable domain (other parts from reference TRBV9 and TRBJ2-6): DSGVTQTPKHLITATGQRVTLRCSPRSGDLSVYWYQQSLDQGLQFLIQYYNGEERAKGNILERFSAQQFPDLHSELNLSSLELGDSALYFCASSDSEESSGANVLTFGAGSRLTVL.

By sample share, this clone is large (0.1 to 1%). V is TRBV6-4 and J is TRBJ1-1, with D tentatively TRBD1 (5 bases). This CDR3 has 13 residues. Germline V gene data show CDR1 as MRHNA and CDR2 as SNTAGT. Trimming removed 2 bases from V and 2 bases from J, with 6 bases in between. Written as DNA, the CDR3 is TGTGCCAGCAGTGACCGGGACAACACTGAAGCTTTCTTT. It yields the protein CASSDRDNTEAFF.

The J gene is TRBJ1-5, the V gene TRBV28; 7 bases match TRBD1. Germline CDR1 reads MDHEN; CDR2 reads SYDVKM. The CDR3 has 14 amino acids. Trimming removed 2 bases from V and 2 bases from J; junction bases left unmatched: 0. CDR3 in amino acids: CASSLDRGNQPQHF. CDR3 DNA sequence: TGTGCCAGCAGTTTAGACAGGGGCAATCAGCCCCAGCATTTT.

The rearrangement links TRBV5-4 to TRBJ1-2; D uncertain. CDR3 size: 12 residues. The germline V gene has CDR1 SGHNT and CDR2 YYREEE (reference sequence). Deletions cut 4 bases from V and 4 bases from J, with 8 bases between. The CDR3 bases are TGTGCCAGCAGCCGATTTACCTATGGCTACACCTTC. Its translation is CASSRFTYGYTF.